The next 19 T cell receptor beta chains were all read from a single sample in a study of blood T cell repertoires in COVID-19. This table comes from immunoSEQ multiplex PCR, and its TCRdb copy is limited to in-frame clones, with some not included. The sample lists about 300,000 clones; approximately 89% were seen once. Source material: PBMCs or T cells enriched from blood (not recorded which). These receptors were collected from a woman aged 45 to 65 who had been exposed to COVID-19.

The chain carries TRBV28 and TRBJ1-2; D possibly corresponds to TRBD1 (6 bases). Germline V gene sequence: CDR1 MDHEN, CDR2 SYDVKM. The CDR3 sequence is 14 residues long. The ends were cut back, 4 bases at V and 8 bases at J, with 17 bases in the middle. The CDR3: CASSSGTYKPGYTF. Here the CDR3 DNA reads TGTGCCAGCAGTTCCGGGACATACAAACCCGGCTACACCTTC.

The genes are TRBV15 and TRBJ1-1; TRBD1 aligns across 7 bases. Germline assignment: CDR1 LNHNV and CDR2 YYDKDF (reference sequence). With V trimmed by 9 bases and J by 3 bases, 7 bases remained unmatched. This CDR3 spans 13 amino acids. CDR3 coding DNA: TGTGCCACTCCCAGGGGGATGGACACTGAAGCTTTCTTT. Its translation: CATPRGMDTEAFF.

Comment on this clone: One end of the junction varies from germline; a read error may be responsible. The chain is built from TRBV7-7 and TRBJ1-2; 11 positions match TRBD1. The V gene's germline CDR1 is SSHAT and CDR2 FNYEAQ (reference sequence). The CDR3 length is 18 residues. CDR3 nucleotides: TGTGCTAGCAGCTTAGCGCATTCGGGACAGGGGGAACAGGGAGGCTACACCTTC. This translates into CASSLAHSGQGEQGGYTF. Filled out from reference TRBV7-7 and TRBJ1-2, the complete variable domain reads GAGVSQSPRYKVTKRGQDVTLRCDPISSHATLYWYQQALGQGPEFLTYFNYEAQPDKSGLPSDRFSAERPEGSISTLTIQRTEQRDSAMYRCASSLAHSGQGEQGGYTFGSGTRLTVV.

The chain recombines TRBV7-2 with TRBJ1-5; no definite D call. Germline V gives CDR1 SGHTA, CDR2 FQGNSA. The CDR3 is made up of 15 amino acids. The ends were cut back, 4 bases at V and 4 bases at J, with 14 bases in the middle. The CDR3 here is CASSYGSGLNQPQHF. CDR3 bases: TGTGCCAGCAGCTATGGTTCGGGTTTGAATCAGCCCCAGCATTTT.

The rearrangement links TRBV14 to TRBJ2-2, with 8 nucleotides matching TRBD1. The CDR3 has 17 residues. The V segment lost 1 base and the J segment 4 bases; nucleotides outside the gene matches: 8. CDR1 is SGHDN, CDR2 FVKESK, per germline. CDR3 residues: CASSQAPAGGGTGELFF. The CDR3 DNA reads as TGTGCCAGCAGCCAAGCCCCAGCAGGGGGCGGCACCGGGGAGCTGTTTTTT.

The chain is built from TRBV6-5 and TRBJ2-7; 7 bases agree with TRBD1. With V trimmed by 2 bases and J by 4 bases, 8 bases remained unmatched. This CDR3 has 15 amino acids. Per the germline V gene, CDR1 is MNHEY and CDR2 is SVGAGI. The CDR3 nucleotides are TGTGCCAGCAGTTACGTGGCAGGGGGTTCTTACGAGCAGTACTTC. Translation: CASSYVAGGSYEQYF.

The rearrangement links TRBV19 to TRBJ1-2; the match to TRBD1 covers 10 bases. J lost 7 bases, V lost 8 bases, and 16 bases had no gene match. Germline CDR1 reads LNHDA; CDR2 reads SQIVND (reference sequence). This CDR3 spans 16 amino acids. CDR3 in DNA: TGTGCCAGTGGGGGAGACAGGGGGCGCCGAATATCTGGCTACACCTTC. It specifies CASGGDRGRRISGYTF.

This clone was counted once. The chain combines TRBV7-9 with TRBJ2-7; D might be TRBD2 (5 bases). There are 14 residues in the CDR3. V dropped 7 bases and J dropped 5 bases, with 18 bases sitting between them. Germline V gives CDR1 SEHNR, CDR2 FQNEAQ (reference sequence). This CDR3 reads CASTPPGLLDEQYF. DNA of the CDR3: TGTGCCAGCACTCCCCCGGGATTGTTGGACGAGCAGTACTTC.

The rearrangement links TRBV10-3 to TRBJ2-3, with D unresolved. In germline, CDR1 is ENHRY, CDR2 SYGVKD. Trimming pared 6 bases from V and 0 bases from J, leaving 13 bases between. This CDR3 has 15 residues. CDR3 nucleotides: TGTGCCATCAGCTTAGGAGTACCTAGCACAGATACGCAGTATTTT. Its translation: CAISLGVPSTDTQYF.

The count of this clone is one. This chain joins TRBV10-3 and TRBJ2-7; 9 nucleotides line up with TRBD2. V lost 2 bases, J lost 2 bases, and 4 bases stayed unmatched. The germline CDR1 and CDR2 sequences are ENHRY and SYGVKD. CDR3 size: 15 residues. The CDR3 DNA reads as TGTGCCATCAGTGAGGCGGGGGGGAAAACCTACGAGCAGTACTTC. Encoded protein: CAISEAGGKTYEQYF.

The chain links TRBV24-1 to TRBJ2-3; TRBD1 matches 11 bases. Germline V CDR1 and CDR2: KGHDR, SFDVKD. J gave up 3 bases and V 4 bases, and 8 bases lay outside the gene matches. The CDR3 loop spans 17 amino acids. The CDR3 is CATSELPGQGGTDTQYF. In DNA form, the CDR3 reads TGTGCCACCAGTGAACTTCCGGGACAGGGGGGGACAGATACGCAGTATTTT.

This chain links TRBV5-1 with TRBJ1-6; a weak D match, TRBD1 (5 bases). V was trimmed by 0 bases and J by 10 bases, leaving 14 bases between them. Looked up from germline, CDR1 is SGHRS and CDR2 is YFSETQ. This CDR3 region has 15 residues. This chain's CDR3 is CASSLVSGGYSPLHF. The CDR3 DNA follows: TGCGCCAGCAGCTTGGTTTCGGGGGGGTACTCACCCCTCCACTTT.

The CDR3 DNA is TGCAGCGTTCTAGACAGGTCGGTCTACGAGCAGTACTTC. Its translation is CSVLDRSVYEQYF. The gene calls are TRBV29-1 and TRBJ2-7, with D perhaps TRBD1 (6 bases). V was clipped by 5 bases and J by 3 bases, with 14 bases between them. Germline V gives CDR1 SQVTM, CDR2 ANQGSEA. This CDR3 has 13 amino acids.

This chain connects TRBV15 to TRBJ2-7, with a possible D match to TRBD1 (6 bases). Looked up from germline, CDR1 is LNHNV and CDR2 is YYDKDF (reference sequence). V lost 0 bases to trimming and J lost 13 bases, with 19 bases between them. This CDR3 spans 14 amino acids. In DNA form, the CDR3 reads TGTGCCACCAGCAGAGATCTTGCGGGCAGACAGGATTACTTC. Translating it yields CATSRDLAGRQDYF.

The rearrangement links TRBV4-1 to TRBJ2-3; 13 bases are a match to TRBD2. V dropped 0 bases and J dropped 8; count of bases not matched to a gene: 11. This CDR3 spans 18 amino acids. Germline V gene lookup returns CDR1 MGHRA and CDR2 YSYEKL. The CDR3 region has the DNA TGCGCCAGCAGCCAAGATACCCAACTAGCGGGGGGGGCAGGTACGCAGTATTTT. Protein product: CASSQDTQLAGGAGTQYF.

The DNA for the CDR3 is TGCGCCAGCAGCCAAGATTCGGGACTAGCGGGGCGGATTGAGCAGTTCTTC. Translation: CASSQDSGLAGRIEQFF. The V and J genes are TRBV4-1 and TRBJ2-1; 13 bases agree with TRBD2. This CDR3 spans 17 amino acids. J lost 9 bases, V lost 0 bases, and 8 bases had no gene match. Per germline, CDR1 MGHRA and CDR2 YSYEKL.

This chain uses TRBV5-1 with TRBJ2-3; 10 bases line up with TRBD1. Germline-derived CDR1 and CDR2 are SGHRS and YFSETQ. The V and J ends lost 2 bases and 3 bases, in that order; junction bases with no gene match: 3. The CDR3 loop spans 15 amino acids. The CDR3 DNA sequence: TGCGCCAGCAGCTTCTGGGACAGGGGTACAGATACGCAGTATTTT. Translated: CASSFWDRGTDTQYF.

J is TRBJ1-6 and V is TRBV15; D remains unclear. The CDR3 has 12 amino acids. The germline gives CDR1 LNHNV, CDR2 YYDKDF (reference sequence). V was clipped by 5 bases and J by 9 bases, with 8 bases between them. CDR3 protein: CATSESGSPLHF. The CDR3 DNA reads TGTGCCACCAGCGAATCAGGTTCACCCCTCCACTTT. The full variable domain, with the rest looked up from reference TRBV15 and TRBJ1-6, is DAMVIQNPRYQVTQFGKPVTLSCSQTLNHNVMYWYQQKSSQAPKLLFHYYDKDFNNEADTPDNFQSRRPNTSFCFLDIRSPGLGDTAMYLCATSESGSPLHFGNGTRLTVT.

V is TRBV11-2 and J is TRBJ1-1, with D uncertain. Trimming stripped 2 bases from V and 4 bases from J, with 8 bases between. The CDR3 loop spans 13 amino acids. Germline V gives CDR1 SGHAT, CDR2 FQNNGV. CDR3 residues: CASSLNRVTEAFF. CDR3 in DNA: TGTGCCAGCAGCTTAAACCGAGTCACTGAAGCTTTCTTT.